This TCR beta chain was identified during a study of T cells in Graves' hyperthyroidism and ophthalmopathy. This clonotype was seen repeatedly, ten times or more. Its antigen is not known. The germline gives CDR1 MNHNS, CDR2 SASEGT. Trimming cost V 7 bases and J 2 bases; bases outside gene matches: 5. This CDR3 is 14 amino acids long. Study-wide results and limits: Most clonotypes expanded in thyroid above 0.001 were likewise present in blood.

Each patient was aged 18 to 65 and had newly diagnosed hyperthyroidism of under 2 months' duration. Researchers barred patients who had uncontrolled infection, other autoimmune disease, pregnancy or lactation. PBMCs stemmed from about 9.5 ml fresh peripheral blood. Amplification of TCR beta CDR3 regions was performed using RNA transcripts as template. An initial round of RT-PCR targeting the TCR CDR3 relied on the HTBI primer set. From the multiplex PCR reads, TCRdb called clonotypes with MiXCR, one entry per CDR3 protein. The repertoire holds over 300,000 distinct CDR3 sequences, with approximately 15% as singletons.

This receptor was obtained from an older woman with Graves' hyperthyroidism. This sequence joins TRBV6-1 and TRBJ2-1, with 7 bases aligning to TRBD2. Sequenced input: blood. The CDR3 region is CASTSGQTYNEQFF. CDR3 DNA: TGTGCCAGCACTAGCGGTCAGACCTACAATGAGCAGTTCTTC.